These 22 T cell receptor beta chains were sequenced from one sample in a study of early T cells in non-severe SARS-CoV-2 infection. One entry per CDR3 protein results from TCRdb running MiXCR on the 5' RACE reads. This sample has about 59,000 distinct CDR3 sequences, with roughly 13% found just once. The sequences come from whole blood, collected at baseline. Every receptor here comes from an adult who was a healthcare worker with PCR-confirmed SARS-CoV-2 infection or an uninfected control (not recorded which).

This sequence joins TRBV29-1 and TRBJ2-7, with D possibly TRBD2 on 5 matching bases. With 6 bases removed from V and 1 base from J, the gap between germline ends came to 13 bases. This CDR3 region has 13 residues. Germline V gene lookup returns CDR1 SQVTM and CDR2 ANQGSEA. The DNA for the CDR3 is TGCAGCGTCCGGGATCCTCCTTCCTACGAGCAGTACTTC. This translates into CSVRDPPSYEQYF.

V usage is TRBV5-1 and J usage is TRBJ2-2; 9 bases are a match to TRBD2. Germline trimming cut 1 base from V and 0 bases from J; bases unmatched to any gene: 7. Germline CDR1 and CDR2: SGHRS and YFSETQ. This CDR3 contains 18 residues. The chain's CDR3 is CASSLTAGGLSNTGELFF. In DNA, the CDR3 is TGCGCCAGCAGCTTGACAGCGGGGGGACTTTCGAACACCGGGGAGCTGTTTTTT. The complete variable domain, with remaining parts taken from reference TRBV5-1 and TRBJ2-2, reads KAGVTQTPRYLIKTRGQQVTLSCSPISGHRSVSWYQQTPGQGLQFLFEYFSETQRNKGNFPGRFSGRQFSNSRSEMNVSTLELGDSALYLCASSLTAGGLSNTGELFFGEGSRLTVL.

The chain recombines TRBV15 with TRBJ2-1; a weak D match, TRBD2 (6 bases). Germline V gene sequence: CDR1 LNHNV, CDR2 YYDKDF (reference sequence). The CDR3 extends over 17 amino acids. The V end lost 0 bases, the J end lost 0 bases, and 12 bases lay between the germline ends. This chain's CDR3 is CATSRDVSGFSYNEQFF. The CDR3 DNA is TGTGCCACCAGCAGAGATGTGAGCGGGTTCTCCTACAATGAGCAGTTCTTC.

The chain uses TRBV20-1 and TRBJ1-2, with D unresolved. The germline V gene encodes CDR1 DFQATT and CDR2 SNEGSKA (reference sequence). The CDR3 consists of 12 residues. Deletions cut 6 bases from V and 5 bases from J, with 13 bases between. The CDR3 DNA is TGCAGTGCGGGTTGGGGTATATATGGCTACACCTTC. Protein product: CSAGWGIYGYTF.

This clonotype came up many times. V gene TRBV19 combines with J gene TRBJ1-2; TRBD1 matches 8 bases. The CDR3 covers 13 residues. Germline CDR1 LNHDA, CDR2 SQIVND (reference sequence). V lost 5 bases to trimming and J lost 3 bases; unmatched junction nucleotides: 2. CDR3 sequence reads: CASSSDRDYGYTF. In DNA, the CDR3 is TGTGCCAGTAGTTCGGACAGGGACTATGGCTACACCTTC.

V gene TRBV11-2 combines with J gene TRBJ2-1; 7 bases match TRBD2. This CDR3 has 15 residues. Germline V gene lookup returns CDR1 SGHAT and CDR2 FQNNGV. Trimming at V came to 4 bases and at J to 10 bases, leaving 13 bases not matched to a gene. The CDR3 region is CASSSLSGAGLEQFF. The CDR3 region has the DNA TGTGCCAGCAGCTCCCTGTCCGGCGCGGGACTAGAGCAGTTCTTC.

The CDR3 coding sequence is TGTGCCAGCAGCTTACTACAGTTTGGGGAGCAGTTCTTC. Amino acids: CASSLLQFGEQFF. V is TRBV11-2 and J is TRBJ2-1; D is uncertain. V lost 2 bases and J lost 10, with 12 bases in between. The CDR3 runs 13 residues. The V gene's germline CDR1 is SGHAT and CDR2 FQNNGV.

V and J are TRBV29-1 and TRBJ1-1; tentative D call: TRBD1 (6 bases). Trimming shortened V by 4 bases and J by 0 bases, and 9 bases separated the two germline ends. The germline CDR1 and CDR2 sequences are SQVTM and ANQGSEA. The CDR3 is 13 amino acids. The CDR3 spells CSVVGGLNTEAFF. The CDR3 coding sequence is TGCAGCGTTGTGGGGGGGCTGAACACTGAAGCTTTCTTT. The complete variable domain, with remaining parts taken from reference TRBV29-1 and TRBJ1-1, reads SAVISQKPSRDICQRGTSLTIQCQVDSQVTMMFWYRQQPGQSLTLIATANQGSEATYESGFVIDKFPISRPNLTFSTLTVSNMSPEDSSIYLCSVVGGLNTEAFFGQGTRLTVV.

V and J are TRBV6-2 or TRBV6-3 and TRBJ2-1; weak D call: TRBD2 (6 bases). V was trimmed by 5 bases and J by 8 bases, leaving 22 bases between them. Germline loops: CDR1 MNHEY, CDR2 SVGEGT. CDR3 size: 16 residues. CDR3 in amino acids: CASSDSIVGGLHEQFF. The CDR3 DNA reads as TGTGCCAGCAGTGATTCGATAGTGGGAGGTCTTCATGAGCAGTTCTTC.

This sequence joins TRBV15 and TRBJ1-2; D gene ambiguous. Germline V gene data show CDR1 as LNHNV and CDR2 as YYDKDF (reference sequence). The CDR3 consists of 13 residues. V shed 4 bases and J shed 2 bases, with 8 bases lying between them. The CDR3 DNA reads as TGTGCCACCAGCATGAACCGGAACTATGGCTACACCTTC. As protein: CATSMNRNYGYTF.

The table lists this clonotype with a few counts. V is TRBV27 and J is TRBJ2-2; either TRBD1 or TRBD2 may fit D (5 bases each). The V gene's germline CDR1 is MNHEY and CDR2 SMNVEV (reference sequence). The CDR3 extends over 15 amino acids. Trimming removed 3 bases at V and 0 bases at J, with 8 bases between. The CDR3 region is CASSLGRANTGELFF. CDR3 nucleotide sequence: TGTGCCAGCAGTTTGGGGCGGGCGAACACCGGGGAGCTGTTTTTT.

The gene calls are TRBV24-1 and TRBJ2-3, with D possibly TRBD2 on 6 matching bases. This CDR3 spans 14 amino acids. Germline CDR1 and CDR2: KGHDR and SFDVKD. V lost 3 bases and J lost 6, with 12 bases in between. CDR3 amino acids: CATSDPGRRDTQYF. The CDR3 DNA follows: TGTGCCACCAGTGATCCAGGGAGGCGGGATACGCAGTATTTT.

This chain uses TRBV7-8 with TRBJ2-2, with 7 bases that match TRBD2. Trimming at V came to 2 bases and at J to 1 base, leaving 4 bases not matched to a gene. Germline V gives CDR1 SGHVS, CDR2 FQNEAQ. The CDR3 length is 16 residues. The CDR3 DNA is TGTGCCAGCAGCTTATACAGCGGGGTGAACACCGGGGAGCTGTTTTTT. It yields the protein CASSLYSGVNTGELFF.

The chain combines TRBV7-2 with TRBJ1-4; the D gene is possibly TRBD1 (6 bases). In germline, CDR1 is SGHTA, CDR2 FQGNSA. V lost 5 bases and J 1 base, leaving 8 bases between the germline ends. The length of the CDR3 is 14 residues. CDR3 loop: CASSIRGTNEKLFF. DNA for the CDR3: TGTGCCAGCAGCATCAGGGGAACTAATGAAAAACTGTTTTTT.

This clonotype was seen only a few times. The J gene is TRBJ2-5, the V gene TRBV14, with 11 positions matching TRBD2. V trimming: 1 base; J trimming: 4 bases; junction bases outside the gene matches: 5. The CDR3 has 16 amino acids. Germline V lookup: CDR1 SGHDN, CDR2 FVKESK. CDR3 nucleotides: TGTGCCAGCAGCCAAGGACTAGCGGGATTTGGAGAGACCCAGTACTTC. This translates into CASSQGLAGFGETQYF. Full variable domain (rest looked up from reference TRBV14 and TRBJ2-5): EAGVTQFPSHSVIEKGQTVTLRCDPISGHDNLYWYRRVMGKEIKFLLHFVKESKQDESGMPNNRFLAERTGGTYSTLKVQPAELEDSGVYFCASSQGLAGFGETQYFGPGTRLLVL.

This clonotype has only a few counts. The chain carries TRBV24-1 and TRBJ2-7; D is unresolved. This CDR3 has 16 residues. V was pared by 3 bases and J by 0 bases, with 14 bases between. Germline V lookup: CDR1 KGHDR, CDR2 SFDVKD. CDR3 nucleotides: TGTGCCACCAGTGATGGTTTAGGACGGAGCTCCTACGAGCAGTACTTC. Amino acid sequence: CATSDGLGRSSYEQYF.

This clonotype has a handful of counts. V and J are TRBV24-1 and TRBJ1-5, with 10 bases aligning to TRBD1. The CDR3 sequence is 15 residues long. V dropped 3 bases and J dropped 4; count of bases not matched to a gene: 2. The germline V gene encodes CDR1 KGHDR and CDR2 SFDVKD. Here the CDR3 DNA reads TGTGCCACCAGTGATCGGACAGGGGGGAATCAGCCCCAGCATTTT. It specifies CATSDRTGGNQPQHF.

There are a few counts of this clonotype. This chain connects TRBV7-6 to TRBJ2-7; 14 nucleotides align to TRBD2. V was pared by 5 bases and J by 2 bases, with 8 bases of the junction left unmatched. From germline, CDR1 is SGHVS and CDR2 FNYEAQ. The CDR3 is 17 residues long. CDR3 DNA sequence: TGTGCCAGCAGCCTAGGGACTAGCGGGAGCCCTACCTACGAGCAGTACTTC. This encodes CASSLGTSGSPTYEQYF.

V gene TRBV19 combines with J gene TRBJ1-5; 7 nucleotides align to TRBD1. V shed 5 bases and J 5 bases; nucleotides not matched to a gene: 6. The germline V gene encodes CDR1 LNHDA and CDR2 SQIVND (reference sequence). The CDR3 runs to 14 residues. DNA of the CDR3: TGTGCCAGTAGTGCCACAGGGGCCCATCAGCCCCAGCATTTT. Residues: CASSATGAHQPQHF.

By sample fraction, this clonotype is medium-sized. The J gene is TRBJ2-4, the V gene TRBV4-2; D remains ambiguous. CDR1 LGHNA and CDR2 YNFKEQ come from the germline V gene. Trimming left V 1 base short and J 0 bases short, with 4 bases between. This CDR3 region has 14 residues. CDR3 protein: CASSQGLAKNIQYF. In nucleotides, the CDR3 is TGTGCCAGCAGCCAAGGACTAGCCAAAAACATTCAGTACTTC.

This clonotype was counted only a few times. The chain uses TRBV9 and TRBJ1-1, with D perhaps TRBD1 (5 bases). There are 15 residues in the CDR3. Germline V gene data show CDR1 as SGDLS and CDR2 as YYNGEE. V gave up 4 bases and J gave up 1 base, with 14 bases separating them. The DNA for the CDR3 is TGTGCCAGCAGCCCGGGGGTGACGACGAACACTGAAGCTTTCTTT. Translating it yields CASSPGVTTNTEAFF.

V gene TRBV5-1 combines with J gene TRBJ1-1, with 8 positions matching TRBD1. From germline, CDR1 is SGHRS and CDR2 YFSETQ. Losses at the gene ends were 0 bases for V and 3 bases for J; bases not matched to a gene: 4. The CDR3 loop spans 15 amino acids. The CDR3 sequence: CASSLAGQGDTEAFF. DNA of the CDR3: TGCGCCAGCAGCTTGGCCGGACAGGGCGACACTGAAGCTTTCTTT.